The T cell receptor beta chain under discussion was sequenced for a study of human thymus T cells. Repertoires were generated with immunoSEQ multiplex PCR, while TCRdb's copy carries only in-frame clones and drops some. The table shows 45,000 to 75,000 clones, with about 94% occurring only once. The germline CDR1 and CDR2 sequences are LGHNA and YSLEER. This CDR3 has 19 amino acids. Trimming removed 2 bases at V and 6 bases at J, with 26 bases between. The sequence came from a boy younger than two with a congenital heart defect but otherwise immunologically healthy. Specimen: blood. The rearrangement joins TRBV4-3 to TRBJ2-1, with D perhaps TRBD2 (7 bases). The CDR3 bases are TGCGCCAGCAGCCAATATACTAGGATGGGGGGGGCCGAGGGCAATGAGCAGTTCTTC. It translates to CASSQYTRMGGAEGNEQFF.